This T cell receptor beta chain derives from a study of T cell responses to AZD1222 COVID-19 vaccine. The junction had 6 bases not matched to a gene; V was cut back by 3 bases and J by 8 bases. CDR3 length equals 13 residues. CDR1 is LNHDA, CDR2 SQIVND, per germline (reference sequence). Data came from immunoSEQ multiplex PCR; TCRdb stores just in-frame clones and leaves some out. The table lists around 120,000 clones, roughly 84% of them singletons, with less than 8% in the top ten. The V call is TRBV19, the J call TRBJ1-1; TRBD1 agrees at 7 bases. The sequencing here drew on peripheral blood, taken on day 0 of AZD1222 vaccination. This TCR derives from an adult in good health. CDR3 amino acids: CASSMEGQYEAFF. In DNA form, the CDR3 reads TGTGCCAGTAGTATGGAGGGACAGTACGAAGCTTTCTTT. The full variable domain, with the rest looked up from reference TRBV19 and TRBJ1-1, is DGGITQSPKYLFRKEGQNVTLSCEQNLNHDAMYWYRQDPGQGLRLIYYSQIVNDFQKGDIAEGYSVSREKKESFPLTVTSAQKNPTAFYLCASSMEGQYEAFFGQGTRLTVV.